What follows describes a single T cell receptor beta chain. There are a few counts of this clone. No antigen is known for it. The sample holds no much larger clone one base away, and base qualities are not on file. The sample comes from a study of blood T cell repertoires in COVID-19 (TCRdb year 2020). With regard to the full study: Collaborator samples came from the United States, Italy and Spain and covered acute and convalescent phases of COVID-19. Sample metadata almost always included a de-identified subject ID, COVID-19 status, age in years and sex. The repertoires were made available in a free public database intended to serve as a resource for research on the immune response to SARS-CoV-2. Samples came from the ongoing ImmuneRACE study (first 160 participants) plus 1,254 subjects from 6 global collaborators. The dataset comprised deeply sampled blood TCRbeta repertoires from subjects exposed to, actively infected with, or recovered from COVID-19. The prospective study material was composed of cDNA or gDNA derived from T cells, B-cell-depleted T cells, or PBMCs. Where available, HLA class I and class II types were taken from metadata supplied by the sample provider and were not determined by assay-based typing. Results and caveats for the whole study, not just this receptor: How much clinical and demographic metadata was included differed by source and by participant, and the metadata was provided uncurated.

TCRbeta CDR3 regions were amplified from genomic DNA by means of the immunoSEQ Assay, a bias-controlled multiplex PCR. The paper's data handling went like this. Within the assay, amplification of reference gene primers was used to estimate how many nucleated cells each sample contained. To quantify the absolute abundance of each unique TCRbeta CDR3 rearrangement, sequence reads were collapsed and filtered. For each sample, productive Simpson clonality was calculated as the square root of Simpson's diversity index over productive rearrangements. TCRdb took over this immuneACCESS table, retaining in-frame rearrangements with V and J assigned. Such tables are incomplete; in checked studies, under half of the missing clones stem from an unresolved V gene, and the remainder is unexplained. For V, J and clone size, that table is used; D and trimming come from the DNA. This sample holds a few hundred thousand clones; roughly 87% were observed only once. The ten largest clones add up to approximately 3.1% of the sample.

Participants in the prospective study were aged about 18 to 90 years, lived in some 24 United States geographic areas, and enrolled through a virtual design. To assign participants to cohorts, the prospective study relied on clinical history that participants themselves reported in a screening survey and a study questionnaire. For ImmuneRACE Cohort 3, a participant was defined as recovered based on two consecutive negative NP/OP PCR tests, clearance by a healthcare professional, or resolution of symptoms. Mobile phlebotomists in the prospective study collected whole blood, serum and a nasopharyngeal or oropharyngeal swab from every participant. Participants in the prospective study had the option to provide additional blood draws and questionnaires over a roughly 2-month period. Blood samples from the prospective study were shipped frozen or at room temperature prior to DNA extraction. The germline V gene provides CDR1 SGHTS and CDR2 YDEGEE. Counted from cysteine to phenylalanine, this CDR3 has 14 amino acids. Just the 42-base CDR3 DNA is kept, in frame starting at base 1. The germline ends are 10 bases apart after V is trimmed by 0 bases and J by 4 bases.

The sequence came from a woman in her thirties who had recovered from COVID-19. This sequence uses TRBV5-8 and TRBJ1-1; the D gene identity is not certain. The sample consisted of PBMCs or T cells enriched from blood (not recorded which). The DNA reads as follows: TGTGCCAGCAGCTTGGGGCGGGTATCCACTGAAGCTTTCTTT. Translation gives CASSLGRVSTEAFF. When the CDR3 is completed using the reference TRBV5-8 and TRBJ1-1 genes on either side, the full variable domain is EAGVTQSPTHLIKTRGQQATLRCSPISGHTSVYWYQQALGLGLQFLLWYDEGEERNRGNFPPRFSGRQFPNYSSELNVNALELEDSALYLCASSLGRVSTEAFFGQGTRLTVV.